Listed below are T cell receptor beta chains from one sample, sequenced in a study of blood T cell repertoires in COVID-19. Clones were read by immunoSEQ multiplex PCR, and TCRdb kept only the in-frame ones, dropping some. Of approximately 290,000 clones in the sample, roughly 84% were seen once. The sample was peripheral blood. These receptors were obtained from a human donor with COVID-19, enrolled during active disease. The donor label of this sample is uncertain. The CDR3 runs from the conserved cysteine through the conserved F or W. The D gene is left open where the match is weak. Size tells how often a clone was seen (once, few, many) or the class of an expanded clone, and some rows leave it out.

d_gene	v_gene	abundance	j_gene	CDR3aa	CDR3nt
.	TRBV6-2/TRBV6-3	.	TRBJ1-1	CASSNGRTALNTEAFF	TGTGCCAGCAGTAATGGACGGACTGCACTGAACACTGAAGCTTTCTTT
.	TRBV11-3	.	TRBJ2-7	CASSLNSAYEQYF	TGTGCCAGCAGCTTAAACAGTGCCTACGAGCAGTACTTC
.	TRBV28	.	TRBJ2-3	CASSFVASTDTQYF	TGTGCCAGCAGTTTTGTAGCAAGCACAGATACGCAGTATTTT
.	TRBV27	once	TRBJ2-7	CASRSWGRSYEQYF	TGTGCCAGCCGCAGCTGGGGGCGATCCTACGAGCAGTACTTC
.	TRBV11-1	.	TRBJ1-1	CASSLKIQGRTEAFF	TGTGCCAGCAGCTTAAAGATACAGGGAAGGACTGAAGCTTTCTTT
.	TRBV24-1	.	TRBJ1-3	CAAGSRDAGNTIYF	TGTGCCGCGGGCTCCAGAGACGCTGGAAACACCATATATTTT
.	TRBV9	.	TRBJ1-1	CASSVRGETEAFF	TGTGCCAGCAGCGTCCGGGGGGAAACTGAAGCTTTCTTT
TRBD1	TRBV4-3	.	TRBJ1-2	CASSQVQGYGYTF	TGCGCCAGCAGCCAAGTACAGGGGTATGGCTACACCTTC
TRBD2	TRBV5-1	once	TRBJ2-3	CASSLAGGSWDTQYF	TGCGCCAGCAGCCTGGCCGGGGGGAGTTGGGATACGCAGTATTTT
.	TRBV20-1	.	TRBJ1-1	CRGTDSTEAFF	TGCAGAGGAACCGACAGCACTGAAGCTTTCTTT
TRBD1	TRBV4-3	few	TRBJ2-7	CASSPLLILLITGDEQYF	TGCGCCAGCAGCCCACTCCTAATTCTCTTAATCACAGGGGACGAGCAGTACTTC
.	TRBV6-2/TRBV6-3	.	TRBJ1-5	CASSIPGQYDQPQHF	TGTGCCAGCAGTATCCCCGGACAGTATGATCAGCCCCAGCATTTT
.	TRBV6-5	.	TRBJ1-1	CASSAAGMNTEAFF	TGTGCCAGCAGCGCCGCAGGCATGAACACTGAAGCTTTCTTT
.	TRBV5-1	.	TRBJ1-1	CASSLSGVANTEAFF	TGCGCCAGCAGCTTGAGTGGCGTAGCGAACACTGAAGCTTTCTTT
.	TRBV19	.	TRBJ1-4	CASTTQGQTNEKLFF	TGTGCCAGTACCACCCAAGGACAGACCAATGAAAAACTGTTTTTT
TRBD2	TRBV9	.	TRBJ2-1	CASSVGTSEANEQFF	TGTGCCAGCAGCGTCGGGACTAGCGAGGCCAATGAGCAGTTCTTC
.	TRBV7-2	.	TRBJ1-6	CASSLGQGNNSPLHF	TGTGCCAGCAGCTTAGGTCAGGGGAATAATTCACCCCTCCACTTT
.	TRBV6-6	once	TRBJ1-4	CASREFPRATNEKLFF	TGTGCCAGCAGGGAATTCCCCAGGGCAACTAATGAAAAACTGTTTTTT
.	TRBV7-8	.	TRBJ1-6	CASSLLNSYNSPLHF	TGTGCCAGCAGCTTACTAAACTCCTATAATTCACCCCTCCACTTT
.	TRBV6-6	.	TRBJ1-6	CASSYGEDYNSPLHF	TGTGCCAGCAGTTATGGGGAGGACTATAATTCACCCCTCCACTTT
TRBD2	TRBV6-1	.	TRBJ2-5	CASSVLAGLSKETQYF	TGTGCCAGCAGTGTACTAGCGGGCCTCTCAAAAGAGACCCAGTACTTC
TRBD1	TRBV7-9	.	TRBJ1-1	CASSFRTGPDYEAFF	TGTGCCAGCAGCTTTCGGACAGGGCCGGATTATGAAGCTTTCTTT
.	TRBV5-1	.	TRBJ1-2	CASSWQVNYGYTF	TGCGCCAGCAGCTGGCAGGTTAACTATGGCTACACCTTC
TRBD1	TRBV6-1	.	TRBJ1-5	CASSDGDSKSHF	TGTGCCAGCAGTGATGGGGACAGTAAGTCGCATTTT
TRBD1	TRBV5-1	.	TRBJ2-3	CASSPRTGGSTDTQYF	TGCGCCAGCAGCCCCCGGACAGGGGGGAGCACAGATACGCAGTATTTT
.	TRBV12-3/TRBV12-4	.	TRBJ1-1	CASSFNTEAFF	TGTGCCAGCAGCTTTAATACTGAAGCTTTCTTT
TRBD1	TRBV11-3	.	TRBJ2-7	CASSLDGTGAYEQYF	TGTGCCAGCAGCTTAGATGGGACAGGGGCCTACGAGCAGTACTTC
.	TRBV2	.	TRBJ1-5	CASSELGGGWQPQHF	TGTGCCAGCAGCGAGTTGGGGGGAGGTTGGCAGCCCCAGCATTTT
.	TRBV7-3	.	TRBJ1-6	CASSLSGPHNSPLHF	TGTGCCAGCAGCTTAAGCGGGCCCCATAATTCACCCCTCCACTTT
.	TRBV7-9	.	TRBJ2-7	CASRPLGEQYF	TGTGCCAGCAGGCCACTTGGCGAGCAGTACTTC
.	TRBV28	.	TRBJ1-1	CASRTSTANTEAFF	TGTGCCAGCAGGACCTCTACAGCAAACACTGAAGCTTTCTTT
.	TRBV27	.	TRBJ1-2	CASTSSWGGGYTF	TGTGCCAGCACCTCCTCTTGGGGGGGTGGCTACACCTTC
.	TRBV6-5	.	TRBJ1-6	CASDTDRNSPLHF	TGTGCCAGCGATACGGACAGAAATTCACCCCTCCACTTT
.	TRBV5-1	.	TRBJ2-1	CASSFVLGSDNEQFF	TGCGCCAGCAGCTTTGTCCTCGGGAGTGACAATGAGCAGTTCTTC
TRBD1	TRBV19	.	TRBJ1-1	CASRDRSNTEAFF	TGTGCCAGTAGGGACAGGTCAAACACTGAAGCTTTCTTT
.	TRBV6-5	once	TRBJ1-2	CASTPNRQERSGYTF	TGTGCCAGCACCCCGAATAGACAGGAGAGAAGTGGGTACACCTTC
.	TRBV5-4	.	TRBJ2-7	CASSSGTPFYEQYF	TGTGCCAGCAGCTCCGGGACACCATTCTACGAGCAGTACTTC
.	TRBV11-3	.	TRBJ2-1	CASSRDSSYNEQFF	TGTGCCAGCAGCCGTGACAGTTCCTACAATGAGCAGTTCTTC
TRBD2	TRBV10-3	.	TRBJ2-5	CAIRGGEQETQYF	TGTGCCATCAGGGGGGGGGAACAAGAGACCCAGTACTTC
TRBD1	TRBV28	few	TRBJ1-1	CASSATGTEWDTEAFF	TGTGCCAGCAGTGCCACCGGGACAGAGTGGGACACTGAAGCTTTCTTT
.	TRBV3-1/TRBV3-2	.	TRBJ2-7	CASSQGFGSEQYF	TGTGCCAGCAGCCAGGGGTTTGGGAGCGAGCAGTACTTC
TRBD1	TRBV5-6	few	TRBJ1-4	CASSWGTGTNEKLFF	TGTGCCAGCAGCTGGGGGACAGGAACTAATGAAAAACTGTTTTTT
.	TRBV2	.	TRBJ1-2	CASSGGNYGYTF	TGTGCCAGCAGTGGGGGCAACTATGGCTACACCTTC
TRBD2	TRBV11-2	.	TRBJ2-3	CASSLAAGGPSDTQYF	TGTGCCAGCAGCTTAGCAGCGGGAGGGCCCTCAGATACGCAGTATTTT
.	TRBV12-5	.	TRBJ2-1	CASGLGLERGNEQFF	TGTGCTAGTGGTTTGGGGCTGGAAAGAGGCAATGAGCAGTTCTTC